The 23 T cell receptor beta chains listed next were all sequenced from one sample in a study of T-cell reconstitution after alpha-beta-depleted transplantation in children. It was with unique molecular identifiers that the TCRbeta library was prepared. TCRdb used MiXCR to reprocess the PCR reads, holding one entry per CDR3 protein. Altogether around 700,000 distinct CDR3 sequences are present, approximately 14% being singletons, with the ten largest covering 0.65% to 0.9%. The source material was PBMCs, sampled before TCRalphabeta/CD19-depleted stem cell transplant. The receptors were gathered from a girl between 2 and 10 years old with congenital amegakaryocytic thrombocytopenia, due to receive a stem cell transplant.

This clonotype was seen a handful of times. The gene calls are TRBV6-2 or TRBV6-3 and TRBJ1-2; 7 bases map to TRBD1. Germline CDR1 MNHEY, CDR2 SVGEGT. The CDR3 loop spans 16 amino acids. Trimming took 4 bases from V and 6 from J; bases not matched to a gene: 14. The chain's CDR3 is CASSSPDRTKLNGYTF. The DNA for the CDR3 is TGTGCCAGCAGTTCCCCGGACAGGACTAAGCTAAATGGCTACACCTTC.

This clonotype appeared many times. The V and J genes are TRBV7-6 and TRBJ2-1; D remains ambiguous. Trimming cost V 5 bases and J 0 bases, with 8 bases left between them. Per germline, CDR1 SGHVS and CDR2 FNYEAQ. This CDR3 region has 14 residues. CDR3 sequence: CASSDPSSYNEQFF. In DNA, the CDR3 is TGTGCCAGCAGCGACCCGAGCTCCTACAATGAGCAGTTCTTC.

This clonotype was seen a few times. The DNA of the CDR3 is TGCAGTGCTATAGACCCCAGGGTAAACTATGGCTACACCTTC. It codes for CSAIDPRVNYGYTF. The chain has TRBV20-1 and TRBJ1-2; a possible D gene is TRBD1 (5 bases). The germline V gene has CDR1 DFQATT and CDR2 SNEGSKA (reference sequence). V dropped 4 bases and J dropped 2 bases, with 14 bases sitting between them. This CDR3 is built from 14 residues.

This clonotype was seen ten or more times. The chain links TRBV7-8 to TRBJ2-1; no clear D. The CDR3 contains 13 residues. V was shortened by 1 base and J by 8 bases, with 9 bases between the two germline ends. Germline V gene data show CDR1 as SGHVS and CDR2 as FQNEAQ. CDR3 loop: CASSLVAVDEQFF. The CDR3 DNA follows: TGTGCCAGCAGCTTAGTTGCCGTCGATGAGCAGTTCTTC.

Ten or more counts support this clonotype. The chain links TRBV20-1 to TRBJ1-2, with TRBD1 matching 11 bases. V was clipped by 3 bases and J by 6 bases; unmatched bases: 12. Germline CDR1 reads DFQATT; CDR2 reads SNEGSKA (reference sequence). There are 16 residues in the CDR3. CDR3 amino acids: CSASPSAGQGEHGYTF. CDR3 in DNA: TGCAGTGCTAGCCCCAGTGCGGGACAGGGGGAACATGGCTACACCTTC.

This clonotype appeared a few times. This chain connects TRBV5-6 to TRBJ2-1; 11 nucleotides agree with TRBD2. V lost 4 bases, J lost 7 bases, and 10 bases stayed unmatched. The CDR3 is made up of 16 amino acids. CDR1 SGHDT and CDR2 YYEEEE come from the germline V gene. CDR3 region: CASSTPRLAGLNEQFF. For the CDR3, the DNA is TGTGCCAGCAGCACTCCCAGACTAGCGGGATTGAATGAGCAGTTCTTC.

This clonotype was counted many times. J is TRBJ2-7 and V is TRBV29-1, with D tentatively TRBD1 (5 bases). Germline lookup yields CDR1 SQVTM and CDR2 ANQGSEA. Trimming removed 5 bases from V and 5 bases from J, with 10 bases in between. This CDR3 has 11 amino acids. The CDR3 is CSVWQGHEQYF. CDR3 sequence (DNA): TGCAGCGTTTGGCAGGGCCACGAGCAGTACTTC.

This clonotype was seen at least ten times. The chain couples TRBV28 to TRBJ2-3, with D hard to call. This CDR3 region has 13 residues. Germline V gene sequence: CDR1 MDHEN, CDR2 SYDVKM. With 2 bases removed from V and 5 bases from J, the gap between germline ends came to 8 bases. CDR3 sequence: CASSLNGEDTQYF. CDR3 bases: TGTGCCAGCAGTTTAAACGGAGAAGATACGCAGTATTTT.

This clonotype was observed many times. This chain connects TRBV29-1 to TRBJ2-2; 11 bases agree with TRBD2. J gave up 2 bases and V 7 bases, and 6 bases lay outside the gene matches. Germline V gene sequence: CDR1 SQVTM, CDR2 ANQGSEA. The CDR3 consists of 15 residues. The DNA for the CDR3 is TGCAGCGGTACAACTAGCGGGAGCAACACCGGGGAGCTGTTTTTT. This codes for CSGTTSGSNTGELFF.

There are many counts of this clonotype. This sequence joins TRBV7-9 and TRBJ2-1, with D unclear. CDR1 and CDR2 from the germline V gene are SEHNR and FQNEAQ (reference sequence). This CDR3 region has 11 residues. The CDR3 sequence: CAALLYNEQFF. DNA for the CDR3: TGTGCGGCTCTGCTGTACAATGAGCAGTTCTTC. Supplemented by reference TRBV7-9 and TRBJ2-1, the full variable domain reads DTGVSQNPRHKITKRGQNVTFRCDPISEHNRLYWYRQTLGQGPEFLTYFQNEAQLEKSRLLSDRFSAERPKGSFSTLEIQRTEQGDSAMYLCAALLYNEQFFGPGTRLTVL.

V is TRBV5-1 and J is TRBJ2-1; TRBD2 matches 9 bases. Unmatched junction bases numbered 4, after V lost 2 bases and J lost 7 bases. Germline CDR1 is SGHRS and CDR2 is YFSETQ. This CDR3 is built from 14 residues. The CDR3, as DNA: TGCGCCAGCAGCTTCTTGCTAGCGGGGAATGAGCAGTTCTTC. It yields the protein CASSFLLAGNEQFF.

A few counts support this clonotype. The J gene is TRBJ2-3, the V gene TRBV15, with a weak D call TRBD2 (5 bases). The germline V and J ends were trimmed by 1 base and 1 base, with 12 bases remaining between them. Per the germline V gene, CDR1 is LNHNV and CDR2 is YYDKDF (reference sequence). The CDR3 is 16 amino acids. The CDR3 region has the DNA TGTGCCACCAGCAGAGTGTCGGGGTTCCGCACAGATACGCAGTATTTT. It codes for CATSRVSGFRTDTQYF.

The chain joins TRBV12-3 or TRBV12-4 to TRBJ2-7; D is unclear. The V gene lost 3 bases and the J gene lost 7 bases, with 10 bases spanning the gap. The CDR3 sequence is 12 residues long. CDR3 in DNA: TGTGCCAGCAGTTTTTCCGAACTGGAGCAGTACTTC. Its translation: CASSFSELEQYF.

In its sample, this clonotype was seen many times. The rearrangement joins TRBV7-9 to TRBJ2-1; D gene ambiguous. V lost 6 bases, J lost 0 bases, and 9 bases lay in between. Germline assignment: CDR1 SEHNR and CDR2 FQNEAQ (reference sequence). The CDR3 runs 14 residues. The CDR3 loop is CASRPNSSYNEQFF. DNA of the CDR3: TGTGCCAGCAGACCGAATAGCTCCTACAATGAGCAGTTCTTC.

There are many counts of this clonotype. The chain joins TRBV20-1 to TRBJ2-1; TRBD1 agrees at 7 bases. Germline V gives CDR1 DFQATT, CDR2 SNEGSKA (reference sequence). Trimming took 6 bases from V and 0 from J; bases not matched to a gene: 5. CDR3 length equals 14 residues. The CDR3 nucleotides are TGCAGTGCAGAAAGGGACAGCTCCTACAATGAGCAGTTCTTC. This sequence encodes CSAERDSSYNEQFF.

At least ten counts were recorded for this clonotype. This chain uses TRBV20-1 with TRBJ2-1; D tentatively reads TRBD1 or TRBD2 (5 bases each). V shed 6 bases and J shed 2 bases, with 17 bases lying between them. The germline V gene has CDR1 DFQATT and CDR2 SNEGSKA (reference sequence). The CDR3 has 15 residues. The CDR3 is CSAVGTDETYNEQFF. DNA for the CDR3: TGCAGTGCCGTGGGGACCGACGAAACCTACAATGAGCAGTTCTTC.

This clonotype has at least ten counts. This chain links TRBV2 with TRBJ2-1; 10 nucleotides align to TRBD2. V was pared by 5 bases and J by 1 base, with 8 bases of the junction left unmatched. Germline-derived CDR1 and CDR2 are SNHLY and FYNNEI. The CDR3 has 17 amino acids. The CDR3 bases are TGTGCCAGCAGTTCCCAGACTAGCGGGCCATCCTACAATGAGCAGTTCTTC. Translated: CASSSQTSGPSYNEQFF. The whole variable domain, filled in from reference TRBV2 and TRBJ2-1, reads EPEVTQTPSHQVTQMGQEVILRCVPISNHLYFYWYRQILGQKVEFLVSFYNNEISEKSEIFDDQFSVERPDGSNFTLKIRSTKLEDSAMYFCASSSQTSGPSYNEQFFGPGTRLTVL.

The sample holds many counts of this clonotype. This rearrangement joins TRBV7-2 to TRBJ2-7; TRBD1 might be the D (6 bases). CDR1 is SGHTA, CDR2 FQGNSA, per germline. This CDR3 is built from 13 residues. The V end was cut by 4 bases, the J end by 2 bases, with 9 bases between. In DNA, the CDR3 is TGTGCCAGCAGCTCGACAGGAGCCTACGAGCAGTACTTC. This sequence encodes CASSSTGAYEQYF.

This clonotype was recorded a few times. V and J are TRBV29-1 and TRBJ2-1; 12 nucleotides agree with TRBD2. With V trimmed by 7 bases and J by 6 bases, 10 bases remained unmatched. CDR1 SQVTM and CDR2 ANQGSEA come from the germline V gene. CDR3 length: 15 amino acids. The CDR3 spells CSDTLAGGKPNEQFF. The CDR3 coding sequence is TGCAGCGACACCCTAGCGGGAGGGAAACCCAATGAGCAGTTCTTC.

In its sample, this clonotype was seen many times. V gene TRBV12-3 or TRBV12-4 combines with J gene TRBJ2-1; D not certain. This CDR3 comprises 11 residues. This chain's CDR3 is CALRLHNEQFF. DNA of the CDR3: TGTGCGCTTCGCTTACACAATGAGCAGTTCTTC.

At least ten counts were recorded for this clonotype. The chain couples TRBV6-5 to TRBJ2-1; perhaps TRBD2 as D (6 bases). Trimming stripped 2 bases from V and 6 bases from J, with 17 bases between. The CDR3 totals 16 residues. Germline CDR1 MNHEY, CDR2 SVGAGI. CDR3 protein: CASSYTGEGLSNEQFF. DNA of the CDR3: TGTGCCAGCAGTTACACGGGAGAGGGCTTGAGCAATGAGCAGTTCTTC.

The J gene is TRBJ2-5, the V gene TRBV20-1; D may be TRBD1 (6 bases). In germline, CDR1 is DFQATT, CDR2 SNEGSKA (reference sequence). The CDR3 consists of 14 residues. V was shortened by 3 bases and J by 5 bases, with 16 bases between the two germline ends. The CDR3 DNA sequence: TGCAGTGCTAGTACCCGAGTAAGGGGGGAGACCCAGTACTTC. Protein product: CSASTRVRGETQYF.

This clonotype was observed at least ten times. V and J are TRBV5-1 and TRBJ2-4; 7 bases are shared with TRBD1. Germline-derived CDR1 and CDR2 are SGHRS and YFSETQ. Unmatched junction bases numbered 11, after V lost 4 bases and J lost 7 bases. The CDR3 loop spans 15 amino acids. Written as DNA, the CDR3 is TGCGCCAGCAGCGGTACAGGGGTCCCATCCAACATTCAGTACTTC. Amino acids: CASSGTGVPSNIQYF.